This T cell receptor (beta chain) was captured by sequencing in a study of T-cell reconstitution after alpha-beta-depleted transplantation in children. Notes on the study in general: Some patients showed high day-60 TCRbeta diversity, which derived from surviving recipient T cells and thymic progenitors. Several hundred expanded graft clones reportedly were the source of alpha-beta T cells about two months after transplant.

This clonotype was observed a few times. Its antigen remains unknown. V shed 0 bases and J shed 1 base, with 8 bases lying between them. The V gene's germline CDR1 is SGHRS and CDR2 YFSETQ. The CDR3 is made up of 14 amino acids. Library preparation (for TCRbeta) was performed with unique molecular identifiers. TCRdb passed the PCR reads through MiXCR, listing each CDR3 protein once. The table has roughly 300,000 distinct CDR3 sequences, roughly 10% seen once. V is TRBV5-1 and J is TRBJ2-7, with D perhaps matching TRBD1 (6 bases). This sequence originates from a male patient aged 2 to 10 who had a stem cell transplant for chronic granulomatous disease, so the T cells may come from the graft donor. The sample in question was peripheral blood, obtained 180 days after TCRalphabeta/CD19-depleted stem cell transplant. CDR3 loop: CASSLAGESYEQYF. CDR3 sequence (DNA): TGCGCCAGCAGCTTGGCAGGGGAGTCCTACGAGCAGTACTTC. Drawing the rest from reference TRBV5-1 and TRBJ2-7, the complete variable domain is KAGVTQTPRYLIKTRGQQVTLSCSPISGHRSVSWYQQTPGQGLQFLFEYFSETQRNKGNFPGRFSGRQFSNSRSEMNVSTLELGDSALYLCASSLAGESYEQYFGPGTRLTVT.